This T cell receptor beta chain was identified during a study of blood T cells in healthy people across ages. A sample-barcoded 5' primer and a J-beta primer mix were used in a second PCR of roughly 6 to 12 cycles. TCRdb passed the 5' RACE reads through MiXCR, listing each CDR3 protein once. The sample contains roughly 500,000 distinct CDR3 sequences, 25% to 30% of which appear only once. Roughly 10 milliliters was the volume of peripheral blood drawn from each donor. The germline CDR1 and CDR2 sequences are GTSNPN and SVGIG (reference sequence). V was clipped by 4 bases and J by 8 bases, with 14 bases between them. This CDR3 has 13 amino acids.

Sequenced sample: blood. This receptor was obtained from a woman in her 70s in good health. The gene calls are TRBV30 and TRBJ2-2; D remains unclear. The CDR3 is CAWKLFAAGELFF. The CDR3 bases are TGTGCCTGGAAGCTCTTCGCGGCTGGGGAGCTGTTTTTT. Full variable domain (remainder filled in from reference TRBV30 and TRBJ2-2): SQTIHQWPATLVQPVGSPLSLECTVEGTSNPNLYWYRQAAGRGLQLLFYSVGIGQISSEVPQNLSASRPQDRQFILSSKKLLLSDSGFYLCAWKLFAAGELFFGEGSRLTVL.